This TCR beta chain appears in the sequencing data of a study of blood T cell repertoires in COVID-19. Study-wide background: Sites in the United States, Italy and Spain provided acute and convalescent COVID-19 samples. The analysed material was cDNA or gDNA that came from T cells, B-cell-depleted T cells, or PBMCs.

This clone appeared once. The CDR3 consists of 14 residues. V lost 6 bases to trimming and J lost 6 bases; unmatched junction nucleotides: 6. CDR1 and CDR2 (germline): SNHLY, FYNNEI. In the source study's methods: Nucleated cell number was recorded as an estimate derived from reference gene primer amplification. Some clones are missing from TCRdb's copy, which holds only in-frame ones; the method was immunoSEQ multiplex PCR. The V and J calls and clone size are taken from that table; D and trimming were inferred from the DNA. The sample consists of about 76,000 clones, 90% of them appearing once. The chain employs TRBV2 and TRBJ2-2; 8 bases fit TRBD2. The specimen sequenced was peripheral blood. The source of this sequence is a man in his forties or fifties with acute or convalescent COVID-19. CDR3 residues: CASSASGRAGELFF. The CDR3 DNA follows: TGTGCCAGCAGCGCAAGCGGGAGAGCCGGGGAGCTGTTTTTT.